This entry lists 28 T cell receptor beta chains sequenced from one sample in a study of CD8+CD57+ T cells in acquired aplastic anemia. TCR beta VDJ and CDR3 were profiled, and genomic DNA was the template. TCRdb analysed the reads with MiXCR anew, one entry per CDR3 protein. This table has about 160,000 distinct CDR3 sequences, roughly 48% appearing once. The authors sequenced patients whose flow cytometry had shown CD8+CD57+ cell expansion. The sequenced sample consisted of sorted CD4+, CD8+, or CD8+CD57+ T cells (not recorded which) from PBMCs. The receptors come from a human donor with aplastic anemia.

A remark on this clonotype: This may be a read error: a much more frequent sequence differs by one nucleotide. This chain uses TRBV9 with TRBJ2-7; 10 nucleotides match TRBD1. CDR3 size: 15 residues. Per the germline V gene, CDR1 is SGDLS and CDR2 is YYNGEE. J gave up 6 bases and V 6 bases, and 12 bases lay outside the gene matches. The CDR3 protein is CASNAPGTGASEQYF. The CDR3, as DNA: TGTGCCAGCAACGCCCCCGGGACAGGGGCCAGCGAGCAGTACTTC. The full variable domain, rest sourced from reference TRBV9 and TRBJ2-7, is DSGVTQTPKHLITATGQRVTLRCSPRSGDLSVYWYQQSLDQGLQFLIQYYNGEERAKGNILERFSAQQFPDLHSELNLSSLELGDSALYFCASNAPGTGASEQYFGPGTRLTVT.

The chain combines TRBV7-9 with TRBJ1-1, with 7 bases fitting TRBD1. The CDR3 sequence is 14 residues long. Germline V gene lookup returns CDR1 SEHNR and CDR2 FQNEAQ (reference sequence). The ends lost 4 bases at V and 4 bases at J; junction bases unmatched: 6. CDR3 region: CASSWGTAGTEAFF. The CDR3 bases are TGTGCCAGCAGCTGGGGGACAGCTGGCACTGAAGCTTTCTTT.

This clonotype showed up many times. The chain carries TRBV9 and TRBJ1-1; 11 nucleotides line up with TRBD1. This CDR3 contains 15 residues. The germline V gene encodes CDR1 SGDLS and CDR2 YYNGEE. J lost 4 bases, V lost 3 bases, and 5 bases had no gene match. CDR3 DNA sequence: TGTGCCAGCAGCGATCGCGGGACAGGGGGCACTGAAGCTTTCTTT. This codes for CASSDRGTGGTEAFF.

This clonotype was counted ten times or more. The CDR3, as DNA: TGCAGTGCTAGTACGCAGGGGGCTAGACAAGAGACCCAGTACTTC. Protein sequence: CSASTQGARQETQYF. The gene calls are TRBV20-1 and TRBJ2-5; 8 nucleotides match TRBD1. The CDR3 is made up of 15 amino acids. The germline V gene encodes CDR1 DFQATT and CDR2 SNEGSKA (reference sequence). J was trimmed by 2 bases and V by 3 bases; bases with no gene match: 8.

This clonotype was counted many times. This chain uses TRBV28 with TRBJ1-1; TRBD1 is a possible D gene (6 bases). The CDR3 length is 11 residues. Germline lookup yields CDR1 MDHEN and CDR2 SYDVKM. Between the trimmed V and J ends, which lost 6 bases and 11 bases, there was a span of 13 bases. The CDR3 DNA follows: TGTGCCAGCAGCGATACTCAGGGGGCTTTCTTT. It yields the protein CASSDTQGAFF.

This clonotype appeared many times. The CDR3 nucleotides read TGCGCCAGCAGCCAAGAAAGTGGTCCGGGGACCTACGAGCAGTACTTC. Encoded protein: CASSQESGPGTYEQYF. V usage is TRBV4-3 and J usage is TRBJ2-7; D possibly corresponds to TRBD2 (5 bases). The ends were cut back, 0 bases at V and 2 bases at J, with 14 bases in the middle. CDR1 and CDR2 from the germline V gene are LGHNA and YSLEER. The CDR3 covers 16 residues.

This clonotype was found a few times. V gene TRBV10-3 combines with J gene TRBJ1-2, with D possibly matching TRBD1 (6 bases). CDR3 size: 14 residues. CDR1 ENHRY and CDR2 SYGVKD come from the germline V gene. V was trimmed by 6 bases and J by 3 bases, leaving 14 bases between them. The CDR3 DNA is TGTGCCATCAGCCGCTCGGGGGGGCACTATGGCTACACCTTC. Protein sequence: CAISRSGGHYGYTF.

About this clonotype itself: This CDR3 is missing its conserved last phenylalanine or tryptophan, likely due to a read error. This chain uses TRBV7-9 with TRBJ1-6; tentatively, D is TRBD1 (6 bases). The CDR3 consists of 15 residues. Trimming left V 1 base short and J 8 bases short, with 12 bases between. The germline V gene encodes CDR1 SEHNR and CDR2 FQNEAQ (reference sequence). The CDR3 is CASSLGQEEDSPLHL. The CDR3 DNA reads TGTGCCAGCAGCTTAGGACAGGAGGAAGATTCACCCCTCCACCTT.

This clonotype has at least ten counts. The chain's CDR3 is CSARDLASSYNEQFF. CDR3 nucleotide sequence: TGCAGTGCTAGAGATCTAGCGAGCTCCTACAATGAGCAGTTCTTC. V usage is TRBV20-1 and J usage is TRBJ2-1; weak D call: TRBD2 (6 bases). The CDR3 has 15 residues. The V gene's germline CDR1 is DFQATT and CDR2 SNEGSKA (reference sequence). V was shortened by 0 bases and J by 0 bases, with 9 bases between the two germline ends.

The V gene is TRBV2, the J gene TRBJ2-7; D gene unclear. CDR1 is SNHLY and CDR2 is FYNNEI in the germline V gene. The CDR3 runs 13 residues. V lost 5 bases and J lost 4, with 12 bases in between. The DNA of the CDR3 is TGTGCCAGCAGTTATGGCAGATTTTACGAGCAGTACTTC. Translation gives CASSYGRFYEQYF. Filled out from reference TRBV2 and TRBJ2-7, the complete variable domain reads EPEVTQTPSHQVTQMGQEVILRCVPISNHLYFYWYRQILGQKVEFLVSFYNNEISEKSEIFDDQFSVERPDGSNFTLKIRSTKLEDSAMYFCASSYGRFYEQYFGPGTRLTVT.

This clonotype was detected many times. The V gene is TRBV12-3 or TRBV12-4, the J gene TRBJ2-1; D gene ambiguous. This CDR3 is built from 13 residues. Trimming cost V 1 base and J 6 bases, with 7 bases left between them. Written as DNA, the CDR3 is TGTGCCAGCAGTTTAGTGGATGGCAATGAGCAGTTCTTC. This translates into CASSLVDGNEQFF.

This sequence joins TRBV2 and TRBJ1-1, with D hard to call. Germline CDR1 reads SNHLY; CDR2 reads FYNNEI. The CDR3 contains 12 residues. The germline V and J ends were trimmed by 7 bases and 6 bases, with 12 bases remaining between them. CDR3 region: CASKSAIPEAFF. DNA of the CDR3: TGTGCCAGCAAGTCCGCAATTCCTGAAGCTTTCTTT.

This clonotype was counted a few times. The gene calls are TRBV3-1 and TRBJ2-7, with TRBD2 matching over 8 bases. J gave up 4 bases and V 0 bases, and 17 bases lay outside the gene matches. Germline-derived CDR1 and CDR2 are LGHDT and YNNKEL (reference sequence). The length of the CDR3 is 19 residues. In DNA form, the CDR3 reads TGTGCCAGCAGCCAAGACAACTATGACAACGGGACTAGTCCGTACGAGCAGTACTTC. Its translation is CASSQDNYDNGTSPYEQYF.

This clonotype was detected many times. This chain links TRBV4-2 with TRBJ2-1; 7 bases are a match to TRBD2. The CDR3 is made up of 16 amino acids. Germline V gene data show CDR1 as LGHNA and CDR2 as YNFKEQ. Germline trimming cut 0 bases from V and 7 bases from J; bases unmatched to any gene: 9. CDR3 sequence reads: CASSQDRASGENEQFF. DNA for the CDR3: TGTGCCAGCAGCCAAGATCGGGCTAGCGGCGAGAATGAGCAGTTCTTC.

This clonotype was found many times. This chain joins TRBV9 and TRBJ1-1, with unresolved D. The CDR3 consists of 14 residues. The V and J ends lost 0 bases and 0 bases respectively, with 6 bases between them. Germline assignment: CDR1 SGDLS and CDR2 YYNGEE. This chain's CDR3 is CASSVEQLNTEAFF. DNA of the CDR3: TGTGCCAGCAGCGTAGAACAGCTGAACACTGAAGCTTTCTTT.

This chain connects TRBV27 to TRBJ1-1, with 10 bases lining up with TRBD1. This CDR3 is built from 11 residues. Trimming at V came to 10 bases and at J to 12 bases, leaving 8 bases not matched to a gene. Per germline, CDR1 MNHEY and CDR2 SMNVEV (reference sequence). CDR3 sequence (DNA): TGTGCCACCTTGACAGGGGGCGCTTCTTTCTTT. Its translation: CATLTGGASFF.

The gene calls are TRBV6-6 and TRBJ2-7; 10 bases fit TRBD1. From germline, CDR1 is MNHNY and CDR2 SVGAGI (reference sequence). V was pared by 6 bases and J by 7 bases, with 15 bases of the junction left unmatched. The CDR3 length is 16 residues. The DNA of the CDR3 is TGTGCCAGCAGAGACCCCGGGACAGGGGCCGCCGGGGAGCAGTACTTC. Protein product: CASRDPGTGAAGEQYF.

The chain couples TRBV10-3 to TRBJ2-1, with 7 bases lining up with TRBD2. The CDR3 consists of 13 residues. From germline, CDR1 is ENHRY and CDR2 SYGVKD. Trimming cost V 6 bases and J 8 bases; bases outside gene matches: 7. The CDR3 sequence is CAIRFSGLDEQFF. The DNA for the CDR3 is TGTGCCATCAGGTTTAGCGGGTTGGATGAGCAGTTCTTC.

This clonotype showed up many times. The germline gene is not matched at one end of the junction; a read error may be the cause. The rearrangement links TRBV2 to TRBJ2-4, with TRBD2 matching 9 bases. Germline CDR1 reads SNHLY; CDR2 reads FYNNEI. The CDR3 consists of 12 residues. The CDR3 coding sequence is TGTGCCAGCAGTGAATGGGAATTAGCGGGAGTATTC. Encoded protein: CASSEWELAGVF.

The chain employs TRBV10-3 and TRBJ2-5; 11 nucleotides line up with TRBD2. The trim removed 10 bases at V and 1 base at J, leaving 8 bases unmatched. Germline values: CDR1 ENHRY, CDR2 SYGVKD. The CDR3 contains 15 residues. CDR3 nucleotide sequence: TGTGCCAGCAGCGAGACTAGCGGGGCCCAAGAGACCCAGTACTTC. Translated: CASSETSGAQETQYF.

Many counts were recorded for this clonotype. The V gene is TRBV4-1, the J gene TRBJ2-7, with 8 bases lining up with TRBD2. CDR1 and CDR2 from the germline V gene are MGHRA and YSYEKL. The junction had 7 bases not matched to a gene; V was cut back by 4 bases and J by 2 bases. The CDR3 covers 15 residues. Here the CDR3 reads CASSPTYGGAYEQYF. The CDR3 DNA follows: TGCGCCAGCAGCCCAACCTACGGGGGGGCCTACGAGCAGTACTTC.

In regard to this clonotype: This may stem from a read error, because a much larger clone lies one nucleotide away. The rearrangement links TRBV4-1 to TRBJ2-7, with unresolved D. The V and J ends lost 0 bases and 2 bases respectively, with 5 bases between them. Germline lookup yields CDR1 MGHRA and CDR2 YSYEKL. This CDR3 has 13 amino acids. The CDR3 spells CASSQDWAYEQYF. The CDR3 DNA reads TGCGCCAGCAGCCAAGATTGGGCCTACGAGCAGTACTTC.

The genes are TRBV19 and TRBJ2-1, with D tentatively TRBD2 (7 bases). Germline V CDR1 and CDR2: LNHDA, SQIVND (reference sequence). Trimming cost V 7 bases and J 6 bases, with 13 bases left between them. CDR3 length equals 13 residues. The CDR3 bases are TGTGCCAGTAACCAACGGGGGGCCAATGAGCAGTTCTTC. Translating gives CASNQRGANEQFF.

This clonotype was found a few times. The rearrangement links TRBV20-1 to TRBJ1-2, with D hard to call. Trimming took off 8 bases at V and 5 bases at J, with 12 bases between the two ends. Germline V gives CDR1 DFQATT, CDR2 SNEGSKA (reference sequence). This CDR3 is built from 11 residues. CDR3 protein: CSSTREYGYTF. The CDR3 coding sequence is TGCAGTTCCACGAGGGAATATGGCTACACCTTC.

This clonotype was observed many times. The chain uses TRBV7-9 and TRBJ2-1; 8 bases are a match to TRBD2. The CDR3 extends over 18 amino acids. CDR1 is SEHNR, CDR2 FQNEAQ, per germline (reference sequence). Trimming removed 5 bases from V and 0 bases from J; junction bases left unmatched: 12. In DNA, the CDR3 is TGTGCCAGCAGCCCCACTATAACGGCGGGAGGCTCCTACAATGAGCAGTTCTTC. Encoded protein: CASSPTITAGGSYNEQFF.

This clonotype was picked up many times. The V call is TRBV9, the J call TRBJ1-5; 7 bases match TRBD1. The CDR3 extends over 15 amino acids. V shed 0 bases and J 2 bases; nucleotides not matched to a gene: 2. The germline V gene encodes CDR1 SGDLS and CDR2 YYNGEE. CDR3 coding DNA: TGTGCCAGCAGCGTAGGACAGGGAGGCAATCAGCCCCAGCATTTT. It specifies CASSVGQGGNQPQHF.

This clonotype was observed at least ten times. The rearrangement joins TRBV12-3 or TRBV12-4 to TRBJ1-4; the D is unclear. With 7 bases removed from V and 0 bases from J, the gap between germline ends came to 24 bases. This CDR3 spans 19 amino acids. CDR3 residues: CASTLARLPGYTTNEKLFF. DNA of the CDR3: TGTGCCAGCACCCTGGCCAGGCTCCCGGGTTACACAACTAATGAAAAACTGTTTTTT.

This clonotype was detected many times. The chain employs TRBV19 and TRBJ2-2; 16 bases are a match to TRBD2. J lost 6 bases, V lost 5 bases, and 6 bases had no gene match. This CDR3 is built from 17 residues. Germline V gives CDR1 LNHDA, CDR2 SQIVND (reference sequence). The chain's CDR3 is CASSVGLAGGPSGELFF. The DNA of the CDR3 is TGTGCCAGTAGTGTGGGACTAGCGGGAGGGCCTTCCGGGGAGCTGTTTTTT.